The 23 T cell receptor beta chains presented below share a single source sample, sequenced in a study of blood T cells in healthy people across ages. Next came a second PCR, run for 7 to 11 cycles, which used a sample-barcoded 5' primer along with a J-beta primer mix. TCRdb used MiXCR to reprocess the 5' RACE reads, holding one entry per CDR3 protein. Of 800,000 to 950,000 distinct CDR3 sequences listed, about 27% are singletons. This same sample was also taken into another study, of T cells of mothers and their children.

The sample was blood. The receptor set was obtained from a woman aged 40 to 49 in good health.

This chain uses TRBV7-2 with TRBJ2-5; perhaps TRBD2 as D (5 bases). The better agreement between TRBJ2-7 and the DNA end casts doubt on the J call. The CDR3 is 12 residues long. Germline-derived CDR1 and CDR2 are SGHTA and FQGNSA. Here the CDR3 reads CASSLRGFEQYF. In nucleotides, the CDR3 is TGTGCCAGCAGCTTAAGAGGGTTCGAGCAGTACTTC.

This clonotype was observed a handful of times. The chain has TRBV28 and TRBJ1-6; D ambiguous. CDR3 size: 17 residues. Between the trimmed V and J ends, which lost 6 bases and 0 bases, there was a span of 15 bases. Germline loops: CDR1 MDHEN, CDR2 SYDVKM. CDR3: CASSLGRRSSYNSPLHF. DNA of the CDR3: TGTGCCAGCAGCCTAGGTCGTAGGAGCTCCTATAATTCACCCCTCCACTTT.

This sequence joins TRBV6-6 and TRBJ2-7; 7 bases are shared with TRBD2. Germline CDR1 is MNHNY and CDR2 is SVGAGI (reference sequence). This CDR3 spans 13 amino acids. After removal of 4 bases from V and 6 bases from J, the junction contained 6 bases not matched to a gene. CDR3 sequence: CASSSAGVFEQYF. The DNA of the CDR3 is TGTGCCAGCAGTTCCGCGGGGGTCTTCGAGCAGTACTTC.

This clonotype was counted many times. The chain recombines TRBV5-1 with TRBJ2-1; 11 positions match TRBD2. Germline CDR1 reads SGHRS; CDR2 reads YFSETQ. Unmatched junction bases numbered 9, after V lost 5 bases and J lost 5 bases. The CDR3 runs 16 residues. CDR3 protein: CASSSPSGGFHNEQFF. CDR3 bases: TGCGCCAGCAGTTCCCCTAGCGGGGGGTTCCACAATGAGCAGTTCTTC.

This clonotype was seen a few times. A single base separates this from a much larger clone, so it may be a read error. V is TRBV15 and J is TRBJ1-2; a possible D gene is TRBD1 (5 bases). CDR1 LNHNV and CDR2 YYDKDF come from the germline V gene (reference sequence). CDR3 length: 16 residues. The DNA for the CDR3 is TGTGCCACCAGCAGAGATGGGACGGGACCTAACCATGGCTACACCTTC. Its translation is CATSRDGTGPNHGYTF.

This clonotype has a handful of counts. CDR3 region: CSASGLPWTGELFF. CDR3 sequence (DNA): TGCAGTGCTAGCGGCCTGCCTTGGACCGGGGAGCTGTTTTTT. V is TRBV20-1 and J is TRBJ2-2; D not certain. V was cut by 3 bases and J by 5 bases, with 13 bases left in between. The CDR3 extends over 14 amino acids. Germline CDR1 and CDR2: DFQATT and SNEGSKA (reference sequence).

The V and J genes are TRBV18 and TRBJ2-1; 15 bases map to TRBD2. From germline, CDR1 is KGHSH and CDR2 LQKENI. Losses at the gene ends were 5 bases for V and 9 bases for J; bases not matched to a gene: 5. This CDR3 is built from 15 residues. The CDR3 protein is CASSSGLAGGAEQFF. CDR3 bases: TGTGCCAGCTCATCCGGACTAGCGGGGGGGGCTGAGCAGTTCTTC.

This clonotype was observed a few times. The genes are TRBV6-6 and TRBJ1-1; D is unclear. The CDR3 totals 14 residues. The V gene lost 8 bases and the J gene lost 0 bases, with 13 bases spanning the gap. CDR1 and CDR2 from the germline V gene are MNHNY and SVGAGI (reference sequence). The CDR3 DNA reads as TGTGCCAGCCGGAGTATCGACATGAACACTGAAGCTTTCTTT. Translation gives CASRSIDMNTEAFF.

Many counts were recorded for this clonotype. CDR3: CSVGSMREQYF. In DNA, the CDR3 is TGCAGCGTTGGTAGTATGAGGGAGCAGTACTTC. The chain is built from TRBV29-1 and TRBJ2-7, with D unresolved. V was trimmed by 4 bases and J by 7 bases, leaving 11 bases between them. Germline loops: CDR1 SQVTM, CDR2 ANQGSEA. This CDR3 contains 11 residues.

This clonotype was counted ten times or more. The V and J genes are TRBV18 and TRBJ2-7, with 12 bases lining up with TRBD2. CDR1 and CDR2 from the germline V gene are KGHSH and LQKENI. V gave up 0 bases and J gave up 4 bases; unmatched junction bases: 4. This CDR3 has 16 residues. The CDR3 is CASSPPLAGGQYEQYF. As DNA, the CDR3 is TGTGCCAGCTCACCACCGCTAGCGGGGGGGCAGTACGAGCAGTACTTC.

This clonotype was counted at least ten times. V is TRBV12-5 and J is TRBJ2-7, with TRBD1 matching over 7 bases. Germline V gene data show CDR1 as LGHNT and CDR2 as FRNRAP. This CDR3 has 15 amino acids. With V trimmed by 1 base and J by 5 bases, 8 bases remained unmatched. CDR3 sequence reads: CASGLETGINDEQYF. Written as DNA, the CDR3 is TGTGCTAGTGGTTTGGAGACAGGGATAAACGACGAGCAGTACTTC. The variable domain in full, completed from reference TRBV12-5 and TRBJ2-7, reads DARVTQTPRHKVTEMGQEVTMRCQPILGHNTVFWYRQTMMQGLELLAYFRNRAPLDDSGMPKDRFSAEMPDATLATLKIQPSEPRDSAVYFCASGLETGINDEQYFGPGTRLTVT.

In this sample, this clonotype turned up many times. This chain uses TRBV28 with TRBJ1-2; D unresolved. The CDR3 sequence is 13 residues long. Germline CDR1 is MDHEN and CDR2 is SYDVKM. Trimming removed 5 bases from V and 0 bases from J, with 7 bases in between. The CDR3 nucleotides are TGTGCCAGCAGTCGGCCGCCTAACTATGGCTACACCTTC. This sequence encodes CASSRPPNYGYTF.

This clonotype showed up many times. The V call is TRBV12-3 or TRBV12-4, the J call TRBJ1-2; D is ambiguous. Trimming removed 5 bases from V and 4 bases from J, with 17 bases in between. The CDR3 consists of 15 residues. CDR3 bases: TGTGCCAGCAGTCAGGACGGTGTTAACCCCTATGGCTACACCTTC. This gives the protein CASSQDGVNPYGYTF.

This clonotype has a handful of counts. This rearrangement joins TRBV2 to TRBJ1-6; D gene ambiguous. The V end lost 2 bases, the J end lost 1 base, and 6 bases lay between the germline ends. Germline V lookup: CDR1 SNHLY, CDR2 FYNNEI. The CDR3 spans 15 residues. The CDR3 nucleotides read TGTGCCAGCAGTGAAAACAGATCCTATAATTCACCCCTCCACTTT. It specifies CASSENRSYNSPLHF.

This sequence joins TRBV29-1 and TRBJ1-6, with 8 bases that match TRBD1. The CDR3 contains 17 residues. The V segment lost 4 bases and the J segment 5 bases; nucleotides outside the gene matches: 13. Germline V gives CDR1 SQVTM, CDR2 ANQGSEA. In nucleotides, the CDR3 is TGCAGCGTTGTACTGCCCGGGACAGGATCGAATAATTCACCCCTCCACTTT. Residues: CSVVLPGTGSNNSPLHF.

This clonotype occurred a few times. A read error may account for a junction end that differs from germline. The chain carries TRBV7-2 and TRBJ1-1, with D tentatively TRBD1 (5 bases). Per germline, CDR1 SGHTA and CDR2 FQGNSA. The CDR3 consists of 17 residues. Here the CDR3 reads CASSLYSEAGRNAEAFF. CDR3 DNA: TGTGCCAGCAGCTTATATTCCGAGGCAGGGAGGAACGCTGAAGCTTTCTTT.

This clonotype was recorded many times. The V and J genes are TRBV6-6 and TRBJ2-1, with 8 nucleotides matching TRBD1. CDR1 and CDR2 (germline): MNHNY, SVGAGI (reference sequence). This CDR3 has 17 residues. V lost 4 bases and J lost 9; bases outside the gene matches: 17. The CDR3 is CASSSLKMTGVSREQFF. The DNA of the CDR3 is TGTGCCAGCAGTTCCCTCAAGATGACAGGGGTTTCTCGTGAGCAGTTCTTC.

The chain couples TRBV20-1 to TRBJ1-6; D unresolved. Germline V gene data show CDR1 as DFQATT and CDR2 as SNEGSKA (reference sequence). The CDR3 extends over 14 amino acids. The V and J ends lost 1 base and 6 bases respectively, with 10 bases between them. The DNA of the CDR3 is TGCAGTGCTAGAGGGGTACAGAGTAATTCACCCCTCCACTTT. Translation gives CSARGVQSNSPLHF.

At least ten counts were recorded for this clonotype. CDR3 amino acids: CASSDGRDSNEQFF. In nucleotides, the CDR3 is TGTGCCAGCAGTGATGGGAGAGACTCCAATGAGCAGTTCTTC. The gene calls are TRBV6-4 and TRBJ2-1, with D maybe TRBD2 (5 bases). Germline loops: CDR1 MRHNA, CDR2 SNTAGT. CDR3 size: 14 residues. The V gene lost 3 bases and the J gene lost 6 bases, with 12 bases spanning the gap.

This clonotype was recorded a few times. V is TRBV12-3 or TRBV12-4 and J is TRBJ1-5, with TRBD1 identical over 7 bases. The CDR3 is 14 residues long. The junction had 5 bases not matched to a gene; V was cut back by 6 bases and J by 3 bases. CDR3 amino acids: CASSQGQNNQPQHF. DNA of the CDR3: TGTGCCAGCAGCCAGGGACAGAACAATCAGCCCCAGCATTTT.

This clonotype has a handful of counts. A much larger clone sits a single nucleotide away, making a read error possible. The chain links TRBV20-1 to TRBJ1-1; 7 bases are a match to TRBD1. In germline, CDR1 is DFQATT, CDR2 SNEGSKA (reference sequence). There are 13 residues in the CDR3. With 5 bases clipped from V and 4 bases from J, the junction kept 7 bases outside the gene matches. The CDR3 coding sequence is TGCAGTGCTCGCCGCAGGGGGTTCACTGAAGCTTTCTTT. This gives the protein CSARRRGFTEAFF.

The V gene is TRBV14, the J gene TRBJ1-1, with a tentative D call TRBD1 (5 bases). V was shortened by 0 bases and J by 3 bases, with 14 bases between the two germline ends. Germline lookup yields CDR1 SGHDN and CDR2 FVKESK. The length of the CDR3 is 16 residues. The CDR3 loop reads CASSQDWGSIDTEAFF. The CDR3 DNA sequence: TGTGCCAGCAGCCAAGATTGGGGGAGTATCGACACTGAAGCTTTCTTT. The complete variable domain, with remaining parts taken from reference TRBV14 and TRBJ1-1, reads EAGVTQFPSHSVIEKGQTVTLRCDPISGHDNLYWYRRVMGKEIKFLLHFVKESKQDESGMPNNRFLAERTGGTYSTLKVQPAELEDSGVYFCASSQDWGSIDTEAFFGQGTRLTVV.

This chain connects TRBV4-1 to TRBJ1-6; 12 bases are a match to TRBD1. The CDR3 spans 19 residues. Germline CDR1 is MGHRA and CDR2 is YSYEKL. Germline trimming cut 8 bases from V and 10 bases from J; bases unmatched to any gene: 21. The CDR3: CASAQSLAGQGASGSPLHF. CDR3 coding DNA: TGCGCCAGCGCGCAAAGTCTGGCGGGACAGGGGGCTTCAGGGTCACCCCTCCACTTT.